These T cell receptor beta chains were read from a single sample in a study of somatic mutations in cytotoxic T cells in rheumatoid arthritis. Generated by immunoSEQ multiplex PCR, the TCRdb table keeps only in-frame clones and is missing some. In the table there are more than 10,000 clones, about 70% of which are singletons. What was sequenced was CD8+ T cells sorted from blood. The receptor source for this set is a man in his sixties in good health. Each CDR3 is given without its conserved first and last residue. The order of the fields is J gene, V gene, CDR3 length, CDR3 protein.

TRBJ2-7 TRBV15 12 ATSPIQYPYEQY
TRBJ2-5 TRBV4-3 12 ASSQETGKETQY
TRBJ1-5 TRBV19 13 ASRTGPYSNQPQH
TRBJ1-5 TRBV7-8 13 ASSFGSYSNQPQH
TRBJ2-3 TRBV5-4 13 ASSSFGQSTDTQY
TRBJ1-5 TRBV27 13 ASSQKQGGYQPQH
TRBJ2-3 TRBV27 10 ASSLGTDTQY
TRBJ2-3 TRBV19 11 ASTDGYTDTQY
TRBJ2-7 TRBV5-1 12 ASSSRVHSYEQY
TRBJ2-5 TRBV30 12 AWSDRGLEETQY
TRBJ1-5 TRBV28 13 ASSLVRGQWQPQH
TRBJ1-1 TRBV15 12 ATNPGQGTSEAF
TRBJ2-7 TRBV5-5 14 ASSLALGTSGSEQY
TRBJ1-2 TRBV27 12 ASRNSQGSYGYT
TRBJ2-3 TRBV7-8 9 ASRITDTQY
TRBJ2-3 TRBV30 9 AWETFDTQY
TRBJ2-3 TRBV5-4 13 ASTFFGAGGDTQY
TRBJ2-7 TRBV9 12 ASSAGQGLYEQY
TRBJ1-1 TRBV19 16 ASSWDRGRELTNTEAF
TRBJ2-3 TRBV13 14 ASSSSGQGFTDTQY
TRBJ2-3 TRBV4-2 14 ASSQELLAKTDTQY
TRBJ2-7 TRBV5-1 14 ASSPTSGGQSYEQY
TRBJ1-2 TRBV27 11 ASSLGSGYGYT
TRBJ2-1 TRBV7-9 11 ASRLGEPNEQF
TRBJ2-5 TRBV27 13 ASSLTPSGPETQY
TRBJ1-5 TRBV28 13 ASSYNTDSNQPQH
TRBJ1-4 TRBV27 17 ASSPRVGQIGATNEKLF
TRBJ1-4 TRBV4-3 15 ASSQAAGYATNEKLF
TRBJ2-1 TRBV9 13 ASSPPQGAHNEQF
TRBJ2-7 TRBV7-2 13 ASSPGTSGIYEQY
TRBJ1-5 TRBV19 12 ASSPDYSNQPQH
TRBJ2-7 TRBV6-6 11 ASNPGGAYEQY
TRBJ2-3 TRBV10-3 14 AISETPGQGTDTQY
TRBJ2-2 TRBV11-2 13 ASSPGLPSTGELF
TRBJ2-1 TRBV9 11 ASSADLYNEQF
TRBJ2-2 TRBV6-1 8 ASMAGELF
TRBJ2-7 TRBV15 12 ATSIGRESDEQY
TRBJ2-7 TRBV5-4 11 ASSLPASGQQY
TRBJ2-2 TRBV7-2 14 ASSLSGFANTGELF
TRBJ2-5 TRBV10-2 14 ASSDFNRDLQETQY
TRBJ1-2 TRBV30 13 AWSVGGWGNYGYT
TRBJ2-2 TRBV5-1 14 ASSLIRLAGTGELF
TRBJ2-2 TRBV7-9 14 ASSPGPRAGSGELF
TRBJ1-1 TRBV5-1 12 ASSPLGGFTEAF
TRBJ2-7 TRBV19 10 ASAGGTYEQY
TRBJ2-3 TRBV7-2 14 ASSRLAGGLTDTQY
TRBJ2-1 TRBV19 13 ASSILAGGFNEQF
TRBJ1-4 TRBV28 13 ASSRDRDTNEKLF
TRBJ1-1 TRBV6-1 13 ASRLGGYLNTEAF
TRBJ1-2 TRBV9 12 ASSATASNYGYT
TRBJ1-5 TRBV9 11 ASSVGSNQPQH
TRBJ2-7 TRBV4-3 13 ASSHGTGAPYEQY
TRBJ2-7 TRBV15 14 ATSRDRAGSSYEQY
TRBJ2-5 TRBV29-1 15 SVDRVKGAIPFETQY
TRBJ1-5 TRBV6-6 13 ASSYSTGSGQPQH
TRBJ2-3 TRBV4-3 12 ASSQEGVPDTQY
TRBJ2-6 TRBV15 15 ATSRDTENTGANVLT
TRBJ2-1 TRBV27 11 ASRVAGGSEQF